The 29 T cell receptor beta chains in this list originate from one sample, sequenced in a study of blood T cells in healthy people across ages (dated by TCRdb to between 2014 and 2016). The library was generated by 5' RACE. TCRdb shows the sequencer as Illumina HiSeq 2500. A second roughly 6 to 12 cycle PCR used a sample-barcoded 5' primer and a J-beta primer mix. The raw public reads went through TCRdb reprocessing: fastp at Q25, MiXCR clone calling, in-frame beta chains kept. Here each entry gathers all rows of one CDR3 protein and keeps the most common genes and DNA. Counted in this sample were around 800,000 distinct CDR3 sequences; 40% to 50% of them appeared once. The leading ten clones occupy roughly 18% of the sample. Sequences were obtained from blood. These receptors came from a man aged 55 to 69 in good health.

The chain carries TRBV6-7 and TRBJ2-5; tentative D call: TRBD2 (5 bases). The J call is doubtful: the DNA matches TRBJ2-7 better. TRBV6-7 carries the ORF label, with uncertain function. This CDR3 is 16 amino acids long. The CDR3: CASSYGNRGCLDEQYF. The CDR3 nucleotides are TGTGCCAGCAGTTACGGAAACCGAGGGTGTTTGGACGAGCAGTACTTC.

The table lists this clonotype with a few counts. The rearrangement uses TRBV5-1 and TRBJ2-1; 12 nucleotides agree with TRBD1. The CDR3 has 18 residues. The V segment lost 1 base and the J segment 7 bases; nucleotides outside the gene matches: 12. Germline V gene data show CDR1 as SGHRS and CDR2 as YFSETQ. The CDR3 spells CASSLHGGDRGQKNEQFF. The CDR3 DNA is TGCGCCAGCAGCTTGCATGGAGGGGACAGGGGGCAGAAAAATGAGCAGTTCTTC.

V gene TRBV24-1 combines with J gene TRBJ1-2; no reliable D call. Germline loops: CDR1 KGHDR, CDR2 SFDVKD. Trimming stripped 4 bases from V and 4 bases from J, with 12 bases between. This CDR3 contains 14 residues. In nucleotides, the CDR3 is TGTGCCACCAGTGACTCCGAGATTTTCTATGGCTACACCTTC. Its protein product is CATSDSEIFYGYTF.

This clonotype has just one count. This sequence joins TRBV7-9 and TRBJ1-1; D is perhaps TRBD1 (5 bases). This CDR3 comprises 13 residues. Germline-derived CDR1 and CDR2 are SEHNR and FQNEAQ (reference sequence). V lost 3 bases and J 5 bases, leaving 10 bases between the germline ends. In nucleotides, the CDR3 is TGTGCCAGCAGCTTCGGGGGGAGAACTGAAGCTTTCTTT. It is translated as CASSFGGRTEAFF.

This clonotype was counted only a few times. V and J are TRBV6-6 and TRBJ2-4, with D perhaps assigned TRBD1 or TRBD2 (5 bases each). The J call may be wrong; the DNA end is better matched by TRBJ2-7. This CDR3 has 14 residues. Germline V gene lookup returns CDR1 MNHNY and CDR2 SVGAGI (reference sequence). CDR3 region: CASSYGDGSYEQYF. CDR3 sequence (DNA): TGTGCCAGCAGTTACGGGGACGGTTCCTACGAGCAGTACTTC.

This clonotype came up a few times. The junction and the germline gene differ at one end; a read error may be behind it. The V call is TRBV20-1, the J call TRBJ2-5, with D unclear. Germline assignment: CDR1 DFQATT and CDR2 SNEGSKA (reference sequence). The CDR3 length is 12 residues. For the CDR3, the DNA is TGTCAAACTCGACAAAACCAAGAGACCCAGTACTTC. This translates into CQTRQNQETQYF.

The chain is built from TRBV6-5 and TRBJ2-2, with D hard to call. V lost 8 bases, J lost 5 bases, and 9 bases lay in between. CDR1 MNHEY and CDR2 SVGAGI come from the germline V gene. The CDR3 runs to 12 residues. The CDR3 nucleotides are TGTGCCAGCCGATTGGGAACCGGGGAGCTGTTTTTT. Translating it yields CASRLGTGELFF.

The J gene is TRBJ1-5, the V gene TRBV4-3; D is ambiguous. The germline V gene has CDR1 LGHNA and CDR2 YSLEER. With 3 bases removed from V and 4 bases from J, the gap between germline ends came to 7 bases. The CDR3 is made up of 13 amino acids. DNA of the CDR3: TGCGCCAGCAGCCAGGCTACTAATCAGCCCCAGCATTTT. Translating gives CASSQATNQPQHF.

This clonotype was recorded only once. The chain carries TRBV6-1 and TRBJ2-1; D not resolved. The CDR3 loop spans 14 amino acids. V lost 4 bases, J lost 3 bases, and 10 bases lay in between. Germline V gives CDR1 MNHNS, CDR2 SASEGT. CDR3 sequence (DNA): TGTGCCAGCAGTGTTGCCAACTACTACAATGAGCAGTTCTTC. It codes for CASSVANYYNEQFF.

The gene calls are TRBV7-9 and TRBJ1-2; possibly TRBD1 for D (5 bases). Trimming shortened V by 5 bases and J by 4 bases, and 23 bases separated the two germline ends. This CDR3 spans 17 amino acids. Germline loops: CDR1 SEHNR, CDR2 FQNEAQ (reference sequence). For the CDR3, the DNA is TGTGCCAGCAGCCCGATAGGGGCCAGGGTAGGCGGCTATGGCTACACCTTC. Its protein is CASSPIGARVGGYGYTF.

This chain links TRBV27 with TRBJ2-3, with 7 bases identical to TRBD2. In germline, CDR1 is MNHEY, CDR2 SMNVEV (reference sequence). The CDR3 has 15 amino acids. V shed 2 bases, J shed 4 bases, and the junction held 6 bases outside the gene matches. The CDR3 DNA reads as TGTGCCAGCAGTTTACTGACTAGCAACGCAGATACGCAGTATTTT. Its translation is CASSLLTSNADTQYF.

The V and J genes are TRBV7-9 and TRBJ2-2; D is ambiguous. The V and J ends lost 2 bases and 8 bases respectively, with 9 bases between them. The CDR3 totals 13 residues. CDR1 SEHNR and CDR2 FQNEAQ come from the germline V gene (reference sequence). The CDR3 DNA is TGTGCCAGCAGCTTACGGAGTAATGGGGAGCTGTTTTTT. Protein sequence: CASSLRSNGELFF. The full variable domain, with the rest looked up from reference TRBV7-9 and TRBJ2-2, is DTGVSQNPRHKITKRGQNVTFRCDPISEHNRLYWYRQTLGQGPEFLTYFQNEAQLEKSRLLSDRFSAERPKGSFSTLEIQRTEQGDSAMYLCASSLRSNGELFFGEGSRLTVL.

A few counts support this clonotype. This chain uses TRBV6-6 with TRBJ2-5; either TRBD1 or TRBD2 may supply D (6 bases each). V was cut by 7 bases and J by 4 bases, with 13 bases left in between. The CDR3 loop spans 13 amino acids. Germline assignment: CDR1 MNHNY and CDR2 SVGAGI (reference sequence). The chain's CDR3 is CASKEGGGETQYF. CDR3 in DNA: TGTGCCAGCAAGGAGGGGGGAGGAGAGACCCAGTACTTC.

The chain carries TRBV29-1 and TRBJ2-7; D may be TRBD1 or TRBD2 (5 bases each). V was shortened by 1 base and J by 1 base, with 11 bases between the two germline ends. CDR1 and CDR2 (germline): SQVTM, ANQGSEA. The CDR3 totals 14 residues. CDR3 loop: CSVEGDASSYEQYF. The CDR3 nucleotides are TGCAGCGTTGAAGGGGACGCAAGTTCCTACGAGCAGTACTTC.

This clonotype was seen a few times. The chain recombines TRBV7-9 with TRBJ2-1, with 7 bases aligning to TRBD1. This CDR3 spans 14 amino acids. CDR1 and CDR2 from the germline V gene are SEHNR and FQNEAQ (reference sequence). V gave up 7 bases and J gave up 6 bases; unmatched junction bases: 9. CDR3 in DNA: TGTGCCAGCACCCCCGGACAGGTCGGCAATGAGCAGTTCTTC. Encoded protein: CASTPGQVGNEQFF.

This clonotype was counted a single time. CDR3 amino acids: CASSLRGLAGGTQYF. The CDR3 DNA follows: TGTGCCAGCAGTTTAAGGGGACTAGCGGGAGGGACCCAGTACTTC. The rearrangement uses TRBV27 and TRBJ2-7; 15 bases are a match to TRBD2. The J call may not be correct, given that the DNA end is closer to TRBJ2-5. This CDR3 contains 15 residues. Per germline, CDR1 MNHEY and CDR2 SMNVEV (reference sequence).

The rearrangement uses TRBV20-1 and TRBJ2-1; D is perhaps TRBD1 or TRBD2 (5 bases each). Trimming pared 5 bases from V and 9 bases from J, leaving 23 bases between. This CDR3 spans 15 amino acids. From germline, CDR1 is DFQATT and CDR2 SNEGSKA (reference sequence). The CDR3, as DNA: TGCAGTGCTGACACCGGGGCCACCCCAGGTACTGAGCAGTTCTTC. Amino acid sequence: CSADTGATPGTEQFF.

This clonotype showed up many times. The V call is TRBV25-1, the J call TRBJ2-5; TRBD1 or TRBD2 may be the D gene (5 bases each). The CDR3 has 13 residues. V lost 6 bases and J 4 bases, leaving 12 bases between the germline ends. Germline V gene sequence: CDR1 MGHDK, CDR2 SYGVNS. CDR3 DNA: TGTGCCAGCAGGAGGGGATCCAGAGAGACCCAGTACTTC. It encodes CASRRGSRETQYF.

The chain joins TRBV4-1 to TRBJ2-1; D is perhaps TRBD2 (7 bases). V gave up 2 bases and J gave up 5 bases, with 16 bases separating them. Germline loops: CDR1 MGHRA, CDR2 YSYEKL. This CDR3 comprises 16 residues. CDR3 amino acids: CASSQPNGGRDNEQFF. CDR3 sequence (DNA): TGCGCCAGCAGCCAACCGAACGGGGGGCGCGACAATGAGCAGTTCTTC.

This clonotype was seen a handful of times. CDR3 DNA: TGTGCCAGCAGTATTATACAGGGAAACGAGCAGTACTTC. This translates into CASSIIQGNEQYF. J is TRBJ2-7 and V is TRBV6-1, with D possibly being TRBD1 (6 bases). Germline CDR1 and CDR2: MNHNS and SASEGT. The CDR3 runs 13 residues. Trimming stripped 5 bases from V and 5 bases from J, with 13 bases between.

Comments on this clonotype: A read error may explain this, as a much larger clone is one base away. The chain combines TRBV10-3 with TRBJ2-1; maybe TRBD1 (6 bases). CDR3 length: 11 amino acids. Germline V gives CDR1 ENHRY, CDR2 SYGVKD. V was pared by 10 bases and J by 10 bases, with 14 bases between. CDR3 sequence reads: CASGPGTEQFF. CDR3 in DNA: TGTGCCAGCGGCCCCGGGACAGAGCAGTTCTTC.

V and J are TRBV30 and TRBJ1-1; maybe TRBD1 (6 bases). CDR3 length: 15 amino acids. The germline CDR1 and CDR2 sequences are GTSNPN and SVGIG (reference sequence). The germline V and J ends were trimmed by 5 bases and 1 base, with 17 bases remaining between them. Here the CDR3 DNA reads TGTGCCTGGCAACGACCCGGGACACAGAACACTGAAGCTTTCTTT. Protein: CAWQRPGTQNTEAFF.

This chain links TRBV7-9 with TRBJ2-1; the D gene is possibly TRBD1 (6 bases). The J call may be mistaken, given a closer DNA end match to TRBJ2-7. CDR1 and CDR2 from the germline V gene are SEHNR and FQNEAQ (reference sequence). The CDR3 covers 12 residues. CDR3 protein: CASSEDSNEQYF. CDR3 DNA sequence: TGTGCCAGCAGCGAGGACAGCAATGAGCAGTACTTC.

This clonotype was observed a few times. The chain employs TRBV10-3 and TRBJ2-3; D not certain. The CDR3 runs to 13 residues. Germline V CDR1 and CDR2: ENHRY, SYGVKD. Trimming stripped 3 bases from V and 8 bases from J, with 12 bases between. CDR3: CAISEEPVGTQYF. The CDR3 nucleotides read TGTGCCATCAGTGAAGAGCCTGTGGGTACGCAGTATTTT.

The V call is TRBV29-1, the J call TRBJ1-1; D remains ambiguous. Deletions cut 3 bases from V and 2 bases from J, with 1 base between. This CDR3 spans 10 amino acids. CDR1 is SQVTM and CDR2 is ANQGSEA in the germline V gene. CDR3 loop: CSVDNTEAFF. CDR3 nucleotides: TGCAGCGTTGACAACACTGAAGCTTTCTTT.

This clonotype was seen a handful of times. The chain couples TRBV5-1 to TRBJ2-7; D perhaps matches TRBD1 (6 bases). The CDR3 has 14 residues. V lost 0 bases and J 2 bases, leaving 9 bases between the germline ends. Germline-derived CDR1 and CDR2 are SGHRS and YFSETQ. CDR3 protein: CASSLEGTPYEQYF. DNA of the CDR3: TGCGCCAGCAGCTTGGAAGGGACACCCTACGAGCAGTACTTC. Full variable domain (rest looked up from reference TRBV5-1 and TRBJ2-7): KAGVTQTPRYLIKTRGQQVTLSCSPISGHRSVSWYQQTPGQGLQFLFEYFSETQRNKGNFPGRFSGRQFSNSRSEMNVSTLELGDSALYLCASSLEGTPYEQYFGPGTRLTVT.

The genes are TRBV6-6 and TRBJ1-6; D unresolved. This CDR3 is built from 15 residues. Germline V gene data show CDR1 as MNHNY and CDR2 as SVGAGI (reference sequence). V was pared by 0 bases and J by 10 bases, with 13 bases between. The CDR3: CASSYSVRDQSPLHF. In DNA, the CDR3 is TGTGCCAGCAGTTACTCGGTTCGGGATCAGTCACCCCTCCACTTT.

Worth noting for this clonotype: Germline is not matched at one junction end, which may reflect a read error. The chain carries TRBV4-3 and TRBJ2-7; D gene ambiguous. The DNA end lines up better with TRBJ2-5; the J call may be wrong. Germline CDR1 is LGHNA and CDR2 is YSLEER. The CDR3 length is 15 residues. The CDR3 DNA is TGCGCCGGCAGCCAAGATCCGGTCCTTAGGGAGACCCAGTACTTC. Translating it yields CAGSQDPVLRETQYF.

The rearrangement uses TRBV9 and TRBJ2-2; tentatively, D is TRBD1 or TRBD2 (5 bases each). V lost 3 bases, J lost 0 bases, and 12 bases lay in between. The CDR3 consists of 16 residues. The germline gives CDR1 SGDLS, CDR2 YYNGEE. The CDR3 DNA follows: TGTGCCAGCAGCGCCTGGGACGGAGCGAACACCGGGGAGCTGTTTTTT. Amino acids: CASSAWDGANTGELFF.